This T cell receptor beta chain emerged from a study of T cells in Graves' hyperthyroidism and ophthalmopathy. The CDR3 totals 16 residues. Germline V gene lookup returns CDR1 SGHTA and CDR2 FQGNSA. Worth noting for this clonotype: Its cognate antigen is unknown. At one end, the junction sequence differs from germline, possibly due to a read error.

Amplification yielded TCR beta CDR3 regions, with RNA transcripts as the source. The TCR CDR3 was amplified in a first-round RT-PCR using the HTBI primer set. Via MiXCR, TCRdb re-called the multiplex PCR reads, giving one row per CDR3 protein. The data hold about 700,000 distinct CDR3 sequences, with less than 45% observed a single time. Study-level results: In simple terms, a model built on 13 V-J features told ophthalmopathy apart from stable hyperthyroidism.

The study excluded patients with uncontrolled infection, other autoimmune disease, pregnancy or lactation. The V and J genes are TRBV7-2 and TRBJ1-2; no clear D. The sample consisted of peripheral blood or thyroid tissue (not recorded which). The sequence derives from an adult man with Graves' disease, either hyperthyroidism or ophthalmopathy (not recorded which). The CDR3 coding sequence is TGCGCCAGCAGCCAAGATGCGGCAGGACTAAACTATGGCTACACCTTC. Its translation: CASSQDAAGLNYGYTF.